This record looks at one T cell receptor (beta chain) sequence and its context. Germline CDR1 and CDR2: SGHVS and FNYEAQ. CDR3 size: 15 residues. The germline V and J ends were trimmed by 5 bases and 0 bases, with 13 bases remaining between them. This entry comes from a study of glioma-infiltrating T cells after dendritic cell vaccination. The overall study: Autologous tumor lysate was loaded overnight onto monocyte-derived dendritic cells grown seven to eight days with IL-4 and GM-CSF.

Documented time point: after dendritic cell vaccination, including at tumor progression/relapse. Only in-frame clones appear in the TCRdb table, and some are missing; sequencing was by immunoSEQ multiplex PCR. The repertoire holds more than 95,000 clones, with approximately 80% as singletons. This specimen was blood, taken after dendritic cell vaccination. The chain joins TRBV7-6 to TRBJ1-1; TRBD1 is a possible D gene (5 bases). This clonotype originated in a human donor with glioblastoma. The CDR3 is CASSPGQGLNTEAFF. CDR3 nucleotides: TGTGCCAGCAGCCCAGGGCAGGGTTTGAACACTGAAGCTTTCTTT.